This T cell receptor (beta chain) was observed in a study of T cell clonotyping in hematopoietic cell transplantation. About the study: Recipients' pretransplant samples followed cytoreduction.

Findings and limits, study-wide: Recipient TCR diversity dropped after transplant; expanded clonotypes rose from day 30 to 180. CD4 and CD8 repertoire contributions could not be separated without sorting. Few recipient clonotypes overlapped donors; over 97% were de novo at given depth.

The time point: recipient sample about 28 days before transplant, after cytoreduction. Germline CDR1 LGHNA, CDR2 YNFKEQ. The germline V and J ends were trimmed by 0 bases and 1 base, with 9 bases remaining between them. This CDR3 has 15 residues. Assay used: immunoSEQ multiplex PCR; TCRdb lists only in-frame clones, some missing. This table holds about 41,000 clones, roughly 80% found once. Details on this clone: The antigen remains undetermined.

The chain carries TRBV4-2 and TRBJ1-1; possibly TRBD1 for D (6 bases). The sample consisted of peripheral blood mononuclear cells, taken before stem cell transplant. The clonotype originates from a man aged 55 to 70 with myelodysplastic syndrome. Some clones in this sample may be carry-over from other donors' samples. CDR3 bases: TGTGCCAGCAGCCAAGAATGGGGGCAGAACACTGAAGCTTTCTTT. It is translated as CASSQEWGQNTEAFF.